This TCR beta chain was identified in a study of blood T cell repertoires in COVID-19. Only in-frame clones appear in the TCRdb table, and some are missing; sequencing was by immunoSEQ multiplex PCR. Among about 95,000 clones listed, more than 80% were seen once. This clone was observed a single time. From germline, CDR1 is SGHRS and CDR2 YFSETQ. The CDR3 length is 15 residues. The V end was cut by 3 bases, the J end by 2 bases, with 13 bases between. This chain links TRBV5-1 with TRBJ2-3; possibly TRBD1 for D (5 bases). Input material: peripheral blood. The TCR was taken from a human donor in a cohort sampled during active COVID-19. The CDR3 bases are TGCGCCAGCAGCTACAATGGACACCCCACAGATACGCAGTATTTT. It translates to CASSYNGHPTDTQYF.